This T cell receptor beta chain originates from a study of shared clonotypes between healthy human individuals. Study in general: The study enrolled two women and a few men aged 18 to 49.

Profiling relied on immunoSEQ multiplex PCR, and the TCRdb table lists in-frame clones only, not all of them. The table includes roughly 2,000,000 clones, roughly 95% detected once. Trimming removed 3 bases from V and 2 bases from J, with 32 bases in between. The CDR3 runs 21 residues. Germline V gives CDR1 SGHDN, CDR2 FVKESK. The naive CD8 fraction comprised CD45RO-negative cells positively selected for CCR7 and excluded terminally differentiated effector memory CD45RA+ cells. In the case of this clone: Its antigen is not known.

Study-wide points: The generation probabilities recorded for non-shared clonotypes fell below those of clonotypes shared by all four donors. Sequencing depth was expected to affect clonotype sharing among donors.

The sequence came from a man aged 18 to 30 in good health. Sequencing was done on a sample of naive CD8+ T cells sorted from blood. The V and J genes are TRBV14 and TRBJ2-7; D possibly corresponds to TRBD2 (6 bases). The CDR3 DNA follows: TGTGCCAGCAGCCACGAAAATGATGGAAGGTCTTCTCGGGACTCGCCCTACGAGCAGTACTTC. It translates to CASSHENDGRSSRDSPYEQYF. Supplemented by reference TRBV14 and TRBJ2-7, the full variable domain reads EAGVTQFPSHSVIEKGQTVTLRCDPISGHDNLYWYRRVMGKEIKFLLHFVKESKQDESGMPNNRFLAERTGGTYSTLKVQPAELEDSGVYFCASSHENDGRSSRDSPYEQYFGPGTRLTVT.